The 12 T cell receptor beta chains listed next were all sequenced from one sample in a study of multiple sclerosis patients with progressive multifocal leukoencephalopathy. Indicated time point: approximately 12 months of natalizumab therapy. Measured with immunoSEQ multiplex PCR; TCRdb has only the in-frame clones, and not every one. The data show around 25,000 clones, more than 85% seen once. Sample: PBMCs, taken from a patient treated with natalizumab. The receptors here all came from a man aged 25-40 years with multiple sclerosis.

This clone was detected only once. The rearrangement uses TRBV12-5 and TRBJ1-4; weak D call: TRBD1 (5 bases). The CDR3 is 16 amino acids. Per the germline V gene, CDR1 is LGHNT and CDR2 is FRNRAP. Trimming left V 2 bases short and J 7 bases short, with 17 bases between. The CDR3 here is CASGLPSVGVGEKLFF. The CDR3 DNA sequence: TGTGCTAGTGGTTTGCCTTCTGTAGGGGTCGGTGAAAAACTGTTTTTT. The full variable domain, its missing parts supplied by reference TRBV12-5 and TRBJ1-4, is DARVTQTPRHKVTEMGQEVTMRCQPILGHNTVFWYRQTMMQGLELLAYFRNRAPLDDSGMPKDRFSAEMPDATLATLKIQPSEPRDSAVYFCASGLPSVGVGEKLFFGSGTQLSVL.

This chain uses TRBV7-9 with TRBJ2-2; D call uncertain. Germline loops: CDR1 SEHNR, CDR2 FQNEAQ (reference sequence). V lost 6 bases and J 7 bases, leaving 18 bases between the germline ends. CDR3 size: 15 residues. In DNA, the CDR3 is TGTGCCAGCAGTTACACCTCCTCAGGCGGCGGGGAGCTGTTTTTT. Protein sequence: CASSYTSSGGGELFF.

V usage is TRBV7-9 and J usage is TRBJ2-5, with TRBD2 matching 11 bases. CDR3 length: 16 residues. Germline CDR1 and CDR2: SEHNR and FQNEAQ (reference sequence). With 2 bases clipped from V and 4 bases from J, the junction kept 6 bases outside the gene matches. CDR3: CASSLTLGLAVETQYF. The CDR3 coding sequence is TGTGCCAGCAGCTTAACCCTGGGACTAGCGGTAGAGACCCAGTACTTC. The whole variable domain, remainder taken from reference TRBV7-9 and TRBJ2-5, is DTGVSQNPRHKITKRGQNVTFRCDPISEHNRLYWYRQTLGQGPEFLTYFQNEAQLEKSRLLSDRFSAERPKGSFSTLEIQRTEQGDSAMYLCASSLTLGLAVETQYFGPGTRLLVL.

The CDR3 here is CASSPGSQAPGELFF. The CDR3 DNA sequence: TGTGCCAGCTCACCGGGCTCACAGGCCCCCGGGGAGCTGTTTTTT. The V gene is TRBV18, the J gene TRBJ2-2, with D maybe TRBD1 (5 bases). V lost 3 bases to trimming and J lost 6 bases, with 14 bases between them. The CDR3 is 15 amino acids. Germline V lookup: CDR1 KGHSH, CDR2 LQKENI.

The CDR3, as DNA: TGTGCCATCAGTGATGGAACAGATACGCAGTATTTT. Translating gives CAISDGTDTQYF. The chain employs TRBV10-3 and TRBJ2-3; D uncertain. The CDR3 is made up of 12 amino acids. The germline V gene has CDR1 ENHRY and CDR2 SYGVKD. Trimming removed 3 bases from V and 3 bases from J, with 4 bases in between.

This chain joins TRBV11-2 and TRBJ2-1; TRBD2 agrees at 8 bases. V lost 5 bases and J lost 4; bases outside the gene matches: 13. Per the germline V gene, CDR1 is SGHAT and CDR2 is FQNNGV. CDR3 length: 17 residues. The CDR3 loop reads CASSALGLAGIYNEQFF. CDR3 coding DNA: TGTGCCAGCAGCGCCCTGGGGCTAGCGGGTATATACAATGAGCAGTTCTTC.

This chain joins TRBV4-1 and TRBJ2-1, with TRBD1 as a possible D gene (5 bases). With 0 bases removed from V and 10 bases from J, the gap between germline ends came to 13 bases. CDR1 MGHRA and CDR2 YSYEKL come from the germline V gene. The CDR3 spans 14 residues. The CDR3 sequence is CASSQDRGYREQFF. In DNA, the CDR3 is TGCGCCAGCAGCCAAGATAGGGGATACCGGGAGCAGTTCTTC.

The chain couples TRBV12-5 to TRBJ2-7, with TRBD1 matching over 8 bases. In germline, CDR1 is LGHNT, CDR2 FRNRAP. The CDR3 extends over 16 amino acids. V was clipped by 2 bases and J by 4 bases; unmatched bases: 10. The CDR3: CASGLPIQGAVYEQYF. DNA of the CDR3: TGTGCTAGTGGTTTGCCCATCCAGGGGGCGGTATACGAGCAGTACTTC.

The V gene is TRBV2, the J gene TRBJ2-6; D is unclear. The CDR3 length is 13 residues. CDR1 and CDR2 from the germline V gene are SNHLY and FYNNEI. V was shortened by 11 bases and J by 6 bases, with 14 bases between the two germline ends. CDR3 in DNA: TGTGCCGGTCAGGTCTTGCCGGCCAACGTCCTGACTTTC. Encoded protein: CAGQVLPANVLTF.

The chain carries TRBV9 and TRBJ2-7, with 9 nucleotides matching TRBD2. Losses at the gene ends were 3 bases for V and 2 bases for J; bases not matched to a gene: 12. Germline CDR1 reads SGDLS; CDR2 reads YYNGEE. The length of the CDR3 is 17 residues. The CDR3 bases are TGTGCCAGCAGCGAGGGGGATAGCGGGAGTTACCCCTACGAGCAGTACTTC. The encoded protein is CASSEGDSGSYPYEQYF.

The chain recombines TRBV29-1 with TRBJ2-3; 12 nucleotides align to TRBD2. J was trimmed by 4 bases and V by 6 bases; bases with no gene match: 14. Germline lookup yields CDR1 SQVTM and CDR2 ANQGSEA. The CDR3 runs to 17 residues. The CDR3, as DNA: TGCAGCGTGGTTTATCCGACTAGCGGGGGAATGGCAGATACGCAGTATTTT. It yields the protein CSVVYPTSGGMADTQYF.

The chain combines TRBV19 with TRBJ2-5, with D possibly called TRBD1 or TRBD2 (6 bases each). The CDR3 totals 15 residues. Germline lookup yields CDR1 LNHDA and CDR2 SQIVND (reference sequence). Trimming shortened V by 3 bases and J by 4 bases, and 15 bases separated the two germline ends. The CDR3 bases are TGTGCCAGTAGTATGGGGGGCAGTCCTACAGAGACCCAGTACTTC. Translating it yields CASSMGGSPTETQYF.